One sample yielded the 17 T cell receptor beta chains listed below, sequenced in a study of blood T cell repertoires in COVID-19. Clones were sequenced by immunoSEQ multiplex PCR, and TCRdb holds only the in-frame ones, with some missing. The data contain fewer than 95,000 clones, about three quarters of them seen just once; the ten biggest clones take up approximately 15%. Material: peripheral blood. These receptors were obtained from a woman aged 80 or over with acute or convalescent COVID-19.

This clone was detected only a few times. The chain joins TRBV5-1 to TRBJ1-1; possible D gene TRBD1, 6 bases. Trimming stripped 0 bases from V and 2 bases from J, with 11 bases between. The CDR3 spans 15 residues. The germline V gene has CDR1 SGHRS and CDR2 YFSETQ. The CDR3 coding sequence is TGCGCCAGCAGCTTGGACAGGGCGGAAAACACTGAAGCTTTCTTT. Protein: CASSLDRAENTEAFF. The variable domain in full, completed from reference TRBV5-1 and TRBJ1-1, reads KAGVTQTPRYLIKTRGQQVTLSCSPISGHRSVSWYQQTPGQGLQFLFEYFSETQRNKGNFPGRFSGRQFSNSRSEMNVSTLELGDSALYLCASSLDRAENTEAFFGQGTRLTVV.

This sequence joins TRBV10-3 and TRBJ2-7; TRBD1 agrees at 7 bases. Germline loops: CDR1 ENHRY, CDR2 SYGVKD. V shed 9 bases and J 2 bases; nucleotides not matched to a gene: 4. The CDR3 has 12 amino acids. The CDR3 coding sequence is TGTGCCATGGGACAGCAACCCTACGAGCAGTACTTC. Its translation: CAMGQQPYEQYF.

This clone was detected a few times. This chain links TRBV7-3 with TRBJ2-3; D perhaps matches TRBD1 (5 bases). Per germline, CDR1 SGHTA and CDR2 FQGTGA. The CDR3 covers 15 residues. V lost 5 bases and J 1 base, leaving 13 bases between the germline ends. CDR3 amino acids: CASSTSGWGTDTQYF. DNA for the CDR3: TGTGCCAGCAGCACCTCAGGGTGGGGCACAGATACGCAGTATTTT.

This sequence joins TRBV28 and TRBJ1-1; no clear D gene. This CDR3 comprises 14 residues. Germline-derived CDR1 and CDR2 are MDHEN and SYDVKM. Trimming left V 5 bases short and J 2 bases short, with 12 bases between. CDR3 sequence: CASSDPALNTEAFF. The DNA of the CDR3 is TGTGCCAGCAGTGACCCTGCACTAAACACTGAAGCTTTCTTT. Full variable domain (rest looked up from reference TRBV28 and TRBJ1-1): DVKVTQSSRYLVKRTGEKVFLECVQDMDHENMFWYRQDPGLGLRLIYFSYDVKMKEKGDIPEGYSVSREKKERFSLILESASTNQTSMYLCASSDPALNTEAFFGQGTRLTVV.

The V and J genes are TRBV21-1 and TRBJ1-5; the table calls TRBD1, which could not be checked here. TRBV21-1 is a recognized pseudogene. The CDR3 extends over 16 amino acids. CDR3 region: CASSLLTPRGDQPQHF. CDR3 bases: TGTGCCAGCAGCCTTCTAACGCCCAGGGGTGATCAGCCCCAGCATTTT.

The chain employs TRBV18 and TRBJ1-3; D not certain. The CDR3 consists of 14 residues. V lost 0 bases and J lost 0, with 3 bases in between. Germline CDR1 KGHSH, CDR2 LQKENI. The CDR3 nucleotides are TGTGCCAGCTCACCACCATACTCTGGAAACACCATATATTTT. It codes for CASSPPYSGNTIYF.

The rearrangement links TRBV27 to TRBJ1-6; D is perhaps TRBD1 (5 bases). The germline CDR1 and CDR2 sequences are MNHEY and SMNVEV (reference sequence). V shed 0 bases and J shed 13 bases, with 13 bases lying between them. CDR3 size: 14 residues. The CDR3 region is CASSLSGPGVPLHF. The CDR3 DNA follows: TGTGCCAGCAGTTTATCGGGCCCGGGGGTCCCCCTCCACTTT.

The chain is built from TRBV6-6 and TRBJ2-7; TRBD1 agrees at 7 bases. V dropped 2 bases and J dropped 7; count of bases not matched to a gene: 2. The CDR3 contains 12 residues. CDR1 is MNHNY and CDR2 is SVGAGI in the germline V gene (reference sequence). The CDR3 DNA is TGTGCCAGCAGTTACCAGACAGGGGAGCAGTACTTC. This encodes CASSYQTGEQYF.

The V call is TRBV7-9, the J call TRBJ2-6; unclear D gene. The CDR3 runs to 16 residues. Trimming pared 2 bases from V and 0 bases from J, leaving 8 bases between. From germline, CDR1 is SEHNR and CDR2 FQNEAQ (reference sequence). Here the CDR3 DNA reads TGTGCCAGCAGCTTATTTTCCGGCTCTGGGGCCAACGTCCTGACTTTC. The encoded protein is CASSLFSGSGANVLTF.

This chain uses TRBV5-1 with TRBJ1-3, with D possibly TRBD1 on 5 matching bases. This CDR3 contains 16 residues. CDR1 and CDR2 from the germline V gene are SGHRS and YFSETQ. Trimming left V 3 bases short and J 0 bases short, with 13 bases between. The CDR3 region is CASSSRTGNSGNTIYF. The CDR3 DNA reads as TGCGCCAGCAGCTCACGAACAGGAAACTCTGGAAACACCATATATTTT.

The J gene is TRBJ2-1, the V gene TRBV18, with D maybe TRBD1 (6 bases). The germline V and J ends were trimmed by 4 bases and 0 bases, with 16 bases remaining between them. Germline V gene data show CDR1 as KGHSH and CDR2 as LQKENI. CDR3 size: 17 residues. The CDR3 sequence is CASSLTVSGVSYNEQFF. The DNA of the CDR3 is TGTGCCAGCTCACTGACGGTATCAGGGGTCTCCTACAATGAGCAGTTCTTC.

This clone was detected once. V gene TRBV28 combines with J gene TRBJ1-4; perhaps TRBD1 as D (6 bases). This CDR3 has 14 residues. Germline lookup yields CDR1 MDHEN and CDR2 SYDVKM. Between the trimmed V and J ends, which lost 6 bases and 7 bases, there was a span of 15 bases. CDR3 in DNA: TGTGCCAGCAGCCCTCAGGGGTTGAGTGAAAAACTGTTTTTT. Amino acids: CASSPQGLSEKLFF.

The J gene is TRBJ2-3, the V gene TRBV20-1; 14 bases line up with TRBD2. Germline V gene data show CDR1 as DFQATT and CDR2 as SNEGSKA (reference sequence). The J segment lost 4 bases and the V segment lost 3 bases, leaving 12 bases of the junction unmatched. This CDR3 contains 18 residues. Here the CDR3 reads CSASRGLAGEVNSDTQYF. CDR3 coding DNA: TGCAGTGCTAGTCGGGGACTAGCGGGGGAAGTTAATTCAGATACGCAGTATTTT.

The chain joins TRBV2 to TRBJ2-5; 9 bases align to TRBD2. V trimming: 0 bases; J trimming: 3 bases; junction bases outside the gene matches: 2. Looked up from germline, CDR1 is SNHLY and CDR2 is FYNNEI. CDR3 size: 15 residues. The CDR3 spells CASSEAPSGEETQYF. DNA of the CDR3: TGTGCCAGCAGTGAAGCTCCTAGCGGGGAAGAGACCCAGTACTTC.

J is TRBJ2-1 and V is TRBV28; TRBD1 matches 9 bases. V lost 6 bases to trimming and J lost 8 bases; unmatched junction nucleotides: 8. This CDR3 is built from 14 residues. Germline values: CDR1 MDHEN, CDR2 SYDVKM. CDR3 residues: CASSQGQGLYEQFF. The CDR3 nucleotides are TGTGCCAGCAGCCAGGGACAGGGCCTCTATGAGCAGTTCTTC.

The chain links TRBV19 to TRBJ2-1; 9 nucleotides match TRBD2. V lost 0 bases and J lost 10; bases outside the gene matches: 7. The CDR3 loop spans 15 amino acids. Looked up from germline, CDR1 is LNHDA and CDR2 is SQIVND (reference sequence). CDR3 sequence reads: CASSIEGAGGREQFF. CDR3 in DNA: TGTGCCAGTAGTATAGAAGGAGCGGGGGGACGGGAGCAGTTCTTC.

This clone was picked up one time. The V call is TRBV6-6, the J call TRBJ1-5, with 9 bases lining up with TRBD1. Germline V CDR1 and CDR2: MNHNY, SVGAGI (reference sequence). V lost 6 bases and J lost 7; bases outside the gene matches: 4. CDR3 size: 13 residues. The CDR3 nucleotides read TGTGCCAGCAGCACACAGGGGGCCCAGCCCCAGCATTTT. This sequence encodes CASSTQGAQPQHF.